This passage covers 18 T cell receptor beta chains from one sample sequenced in a study of T cell responses to AZD1222 COVID-19 vaccine. The table came from immunoSEQ multiplex PCR; TCRdb's copy has only in-frame clones and leaves some out. The data hold 200,000 to 250,000 clones, with 94% observed a single time. The specimen comprised peripheral blood, sampled 28 days after the second dose of the MenACWY control vaccine. These receptors all stem from an adult who received the MenACWY meningococcal vaccine as a control.

The chain employs TRBV6-5 and TRBJ2-7; 8 bases fit TRBD2. V was clipped by 5 bases and J by 3 bases; unmatched bases: 9. This CDR3 is built from 15 residues. Per the germline V gene, CDR1 is MNHEY and CDR2 is SVGAGI. CDR3 loop: CASSISGTRVYEQYF. The DNA for the CDR3 is TGTGCCAGCAGTATTTCCGGGACTAGGGTCTACGAGCAGTACTTC.

The rearrangement joins TRBV7-9 to TRBJ1-1, with D unclear. Germline V CDR1 and CDR2: SEHNR, FQNEAQ (reference sequence). There are 14 residues in the CDR3. V lost 3 bases, J lost 1 base, and 9 bases lay in between. Here the CDR3 reads CASSLGPENTEAFF. The CDR3 bases are TGTGCCAGCAGCTTGGGCCCCGAGAACACTGAAGCTTTCTTT.

The V gene is TRBV29-1, the J gene TRBJ2-1; 13 bases are a match to TRBD2. The V segment lost 6 bases and the J segment 1 base; nucleotides outside the gene matches: 6. Germline V gene sequence: CDR1 SQVTM, CDR2 ANQGSEA. This CDR3 spans 16 amino acids. The CDR3 sequence: CSVEGLAGLSYNEQFF. Written as DNA, the CDR3 is TGCAGCGTCGAGGGACTAGCGGGACTATCCTACAATGAGCAGTTCTTC.

This rearrangement joins TRBV7-3 to TRBJ2-1, with 9 nucleotides matching TRBD2. Germline V lookup: CDR1 SGHTA, CDR2 FQGTGA. There are 14 residues in the CDR3. The trim removed 5 bases at V and 7 bases at J, leaving 6 bases unmatched. Here the CDR3 DNA reads TGTGCCAGCAGCCCCGGGACTAGCCTGAATGAGCAGTTCTTC. Translation gives CASSPGTSLNEQFF.

The CDR3 sequence is CASSLGGRDLFF. The DNA of the CDR3 is TGCGCCAGCAGCTTGGGCGGGAGGGATTTGTTCTTC. The V call is TRBV5-1, the J call TRBJ2-1; 9 bases are a match to TRBD2. The V and J ends lost 0 bases and 15 bases, in that order; junction bases with no gene match: 4. This CDR3 is built from 12 residues. Germline-derived CDR1 and CDR2 are SGHRS and YFSETQ.

This chain joins TRBV10-3 and TRBJ2-7, with TRBD2 matching 10 bases. Germline V CDR1 and CDR2: ENHRY, SYGVKD. The trim removed 8 bases at V and 7 bases at J, leaving 8 bases unmatched. The CDR3 contains 13 residues. The CDR3 reads CAIEASGSREQYF. CDR3 coding DNA: TGTGCCATCGAAGCTAGCGGGAGTCGGGAGCAGTACTTC.

The chain recombines TRBV6-5 with TRBJ2-7, with D possibly being TRBD1 (6 bases). Trimming removed 8 bases from V and 3 bases from J, with 20 bases in between. This CDR3 region has 15 residues. Looked up from germline, CDR1 is MNHEY and CDR2 is SVGAGI. For the CDR3, the DNA is TGTGCCAGCGCCCCGGGGCAGGGGATTCGCTACGAGCAGTACTTC. Amino acids: CASAPGQGIRYEQYF.

The rearrangement joins TRBV6-2 or TRBV6-3 to TRBJ1-1; no clear D gene. Per the germline V gene, CDR1 is MNHEY and CDR2 is SVGEGT. The CDR3 is 13 residues long. Trimming pared 3 bases from V and 10 bases from J, leaving 15 bases between. The CDR3 reads CASSYGQPGTAFF. CDR3 sequence (DNA): TGTGCCAGCAGTTATGGGCAGCCGGGCACAGCTTTCTTT.

The chain couples TRBV3-1 (or the pseudogene TRBV3-2) to TRBJ2-7; 9 nucleotides agree with TRBD2. Germline loops: CDR1 LGHDT, CDR2 YNNKEL (reference sequence). The CDR3 extends over 15 amino acids. Trimming took 3 bases from V and 3 from J; bases not matched to a gene: 6. The CDR3 loop is CASSHVREGLYEQYF. CDR3 DNA: TGTGCCAGCAGCCACGTGCGGGAGGGCCTCTACGAGCAGTACTTC.

V usage is TRBV3-1 (or the pseudogene TRBV3-2) and J usage is TRBJ1-6; a possible D gene is TRBD1 (5 bases). Germline assignment: CDR1 LGHDT and CDR2 YNNKEL (reference sequence). V was trimmed by 1 base and J by 8 bases, leaving 9 bases between them. This CDR3 spans 14 amino acids. This CDR3 is CASSQGWGDSPLHF. The CDR3 bases are TGTGCCAGCAGCCAAGGGTGGGGGGATTCACCCCTCCACTTT.

The chain links TRBV19 to TRBJ2-7, with a weak D call TRBD1 (6 bases). Looked up from germline, CDR1 is LNHDA and CDR2 is SQIVND (reference sequence). There are 15 residues in the CDR3. Trimming stripped 1 base from V and 4 bases from J, with 14 bases between. The DNA for the CDR3 is TGTGCCAGTAGTATAGTTGGGGGCGCGTCTTACGAGCAGTACTTC. Translation: CASSIVGGASYEQYF. The full variable domain, in which reference TRBV19 and TRBJ2-7 provide the parts outside the CDR3, is DGGITQSPKYLFRKEGQNVTLSCEQNLNHDAMYWYRQDPGQGLRLIYYSQIVNDFQKGDIAEGYSVSREKKESFPLTVTSAQKNPTAFYLCASSIVGGASYEQYFGPGTRLTVT.

This clone was seen just once. V and J are TRBV28 and TRBJ2-1, with no clear D. The CDR3 extends over 14 amino acids. CDR1 MDHEN and CDR2 SYDVKM come from the germline V gene. With 7 bases removed from V and 1 base from J, the gap between germline ends came to 11 bases. The CDR3 sequence: CASMVENSYNEQFF. In DNA, the CDR3 is TGTGCCAGCATGGTCGAAAATTCCTACAATGAGCAGTTCTTC. Combining the CDR3 with reference TRBV28 and TRBJ2-1 gives the whole variable domain DVKVTQSSRYLVKRTGEKVFLECVQDMDHENMFWYRQDPGLGLRLIYFSYDVKMKEKGDIPEGYSVSREKKERFSLILESASTNQTSMYLCASMVENSYNEQFFGPGTRLTVL.

V usage is TRBV19 and J usage is TRBJ2-1, with D perhaps being TRBD1 or TRBD2 (6 bases each). Trimming removed 3 bases at V and 5 bases at J, with 20 bases between. The CDR3 contains 17 residues. In germline, CDR1 is LNHDA, CDR2 SQIVND (reference sequence). CDR3 sequence: CASSIGGGLTINNEQFF. The CDR3, as DNA: TGTGCCAGTAGTATCGGAGGGGGGCTCACTATAAACAATGAGCAGTTCTTC.

The gene calls are TRBV7-2 and TRBJ2-7; D perhaps matches TRBD2 (6 bases). Germline lookup yields CDR1 SGHTA and CDR2 FQGNSA. Trimming shortened V by 2 bases and J by 4 bases, and 18 bases separated the two germline ends. The length of the CDR3 is 16 residues. Here the CDR3 DNA reads TGTGCCAGCAGCTTATATCTCGGGGACTTTCGTTACGAGCAGTACTTC. Residues: CASSLYLGDFRYEQYF.

The chain links TRBV12-3 or TRBV12-4 to TRBJ2-7; no clear D. The length of the CDR3 is 13 residues. With 2 bases removed from V and 1 base from J, the gap between germline ends came to 6 bases. CDR3 DNA: TGTGCCAGCAGTTTAAGAAAGTCCTACGAGCAGTACTTC. Its translation: CASSLRKSYEQYF.

This clone was detected once. The germline gene is not matched at one end of the junction; a read error may be the cause. The V and J genes are TRBV6-2 or TRBV6-3 and TRBJ1-2; D is ambiguous. Germline CDR1 is MNHEY and CDR2 is SVGEGT. The CDR3 runs to 12 residues. The CDR3 nucleotides are TGTGCCAGCAGCCTTACTAAAGTTGTCACCGCGTTC. Translation gives CASSLTKVVTAF.

V is TRBV2 and J is TRBJ1-6; D remains unclear. This CDR3 has 17 amino acids. The V end was cut by 6 bases, the J end by 0 bases, with 15 bases between. Germline V CDR1 and CDR2: SNHLY, FYNNEI. The CDR3 nucleotides read TGTGCCAGCAGCAACGGACGTAGGAGCTCCTATAATTCACCCCTCCACTTT. This sequence encodes CASSNGRRSSYNSPLHF.

The rearrangement joins TRBV7-9 to TRBJ1-3, with D possibly TRBD1 on 5 matching bases. Germline V gene data show CDR1 as SEHNR and CDR2 as FQNEAQ (reference sequence). The CDR3 consists of 16 residues. V lost 8 bases to trimming and J lost 2 bases, with 19 bases between them. The CDR3 here is CASGPQGGVPGNTIYF. CDR3 DNA sequence: TGTGCCAGCGGCCCCCAGGGAGGGGTTCCTGGAAACACCATATATTTT.